Listed below are T cell receptor beta chains from one sample, sequenced in a study of metastatic and nonmetastatic thyroid tumors. TCRdb re-called the PCR reads via MiXCR. The profile shows 75,000 to 95,000 clones, roughly 13% of them singletons. Source material: blood. These receptors were obtained from a female donor with papillary thyroid cancer or a benign thyroid nodule (not recorded which). Some clones in this sample may be carry-over from other donors' samples. The CDR3 runs from the conserved cysteine through the conserved F or W. The order of the fields is V gene, CDR3 length, CDR3 protein.

TRBV5-1,15,CASGYSSGPTYEQYF
TRBV20-1,11,CSARDFHAQYF
TRBV19,18,CASSIRSVAGLLNTEAFF
TRBV2,13,CASSAGRRETQYF
TRBV20-1,14,CSARDSVLNYGYTF
TRBV6-5,11,CASSYGETQYF
TRBV3-1,15,CASSVTGGNSGEQYF
TRBV5-6,13,CASSSGSNQPQHF
TRBV2,14,CASSVGRATDTQYF
TRBV30,14,CAWSVWGEYNEQFF